The 3 T cell receptor beta chains in this list originate from one sample, sequenced in a study of early T cells in non-severe SARS-CoV-2 infection. TCRdb re-derived calls from the 5' RACE reads in MiXCR, one entry per CDR3 protein. The data contain around 55,000 distinct CDR3 sequences, 15% of them singletons. The sample here was whole blood, taken at baseline. Receptor source: an adult who was a healthcare worker with PCR-confirmed SARS-CoV-2 infection or an uninfected control (not recorded which).

This clonotype was seen repeatedly, ten times or more. The V and J genes are TRBV12-3 or TRBV12-4 and TRBJ2-3; TRBD1 is a possible D gene (5 bases). CDR3 length: 15 residues. V was trimmed by 6 bases and J by 2 bases, leaving 15 bases between them. CDR3 in amino acids: CASSSRQTHTDTQYF. The CDR3 DNA reads TGTGCCAGCAGCTCAAGACAGACCCACACAGATACGCAGTATTTT.

This clonotype has a count of ten or more. The chain carries TRBV4-1 and TRBJ2-7; D is undetermined. Germline loops: CDR1 MGHRA, CDR2 YSYEKL. Trimming left V 0 bases short and J 3 bases short, with 12 bases between. The length of the CDR3 is 15 residues. The CDR3: CASSQEGAANYEQYF. CDR3 coding DNA: TGCGCCAGCAGCCAAGAGGGTGCAGCAAACTACGAGCAGTACTTC.

The CDR3 is CAWSVLVGDTEAFF. CDR3 nucleotides: TGTGCCTGGAGTGTACTAGTAGGGGACACTGAAGCTTTCTTT. The chain carries TRBV30 and TRBJ1-1; possibly TRBD1 for D (5 bases). V was shortened by 0 bases and J by 3 bases, with 11 bases between the two germline ends. CDR1 and CDR2 (germline): GTSNPN, SVGIG (reference sequence). This CDR3 is 14 amino acids long.